This T cell receptor beta chain was found in a study of long-term antiretroviral therapy in people with HIV. Runs used v3.0 of the immunoSEQ assay and were done at survey level. This table comes from immunoSEQ multiplex PCR, and its TCRdb copy is limited to in-frame clones, with some not included. The table shows approximately 21,000 clones, with about four fifths occurring only once. Germline CDR1 and CDR2: LGHNA and YSLEER. This CDR3 has 16 residues. V was clipped by 4 bases and J by 1 base; unmatched bases: 7. The rearrangement links TRBV4-3 to TRBJ2-3; 8 bases line up with TRBD1. This TCR came from a man between 25 and 39 years old with HIV. Source: unsorted PBMCs, taken almost 6 years after starting antiretroviral therapy. The CDR3 DNA reads as TGCGCCAGCAGCCCGTGGACAGGGAAGGGCACAGATACGCAGTATTTT. This sequence encodes CASSPWTGKGTDTQYF.